Listed here are 7 T cell receptor beta chains from one sample, sequenced in a study of OX40 agonist ivuxolimab in advanced cancers. TCRdb keeps only in-frame clones here, not all; method: immunoSEQ multiplex PCR. The table lists some 60,000 clones, roughly nine tenths of them singletons, with 0.95% to 1.4% in the top ten. This sample comprised CD4+ or CD8+ T cells sorted from blood, obtained in a trial of the OX40 agonist ivuxolimab. The receptors shown here come from an adult with an advanced solid tumor such as melanoma, head and neck, liver or kidney cancer.

Comment on this clone: At one boundary the junction diverges from the germline segment, which might be a read error. This chain connects TRBV7-1 to TRBJ1-1; D remains unclear. TRBV7-1 is classed as an ORF, of uncertain function. The CDR3 is 15 amino acids. The CDR3 DNA reads TGTGCCAGCAGCCCCTGGAGGGATGGGAACACTGAAGCTTCCTTT. Amino acids: CASSPWRDGNTEASF.

The genes are TRBV6-1 and TRBJ1-1, with D unclear. Germline V gene lookup returns CDR1 MNHNS and CDR2 SASEGT. Trimming removed 5 bases at V and 7 bases at J, with 5 bases between. The CDR3 sequence is 10 residues long. The CDR3 protein is CASSIGEAFF. The CDR3, as DNA: TGTGCCAGCAGTATAGGTGAAGCTTTCTTT.

J is TRBJ2-1 and V is TRBV27; TRBD2 matches 9 bases. There are 14 residues in the CDR3. CDR1 is MNHEY and CDR2 is SMNVEV in the germline V gene (reference sequence). J was trimmed by 7 bases and V by 6 bases; bases with no gene match: 7. The CDR3 region has the DNA TGTGCCAGCAGATATGCGGGAGGGGCAAATGAGCAGTTCTTC. This encodes CASRYAGGANEQFF.

V is TRBV28 and J is TRBJ1-1, with D perhaps matching TRBD1 (6 bases). This CDR3 has 13 residues. Germline CDR1 reads MDHEN; CDR2 reads SYDVKM. V lost 7 bases to trimming and J lost 0 bases, with 9 bases between them. The DNA for the CDR3 is TGTGCCAGCAAGGACAGTTTGAACACTGAAGCTTTCTTT. Protein product: CASKDSLNTEAFF.

This sequence joins TRBV10-3 and TRBJ2-1, with D possibly TRBD1 on 8 matching bases. Germline V gene lookup returns CDR1 ENHRY and CDR2 SYGVKD. The V and J ends lost 4 bases and 8 bases respectively, with 18 bases between them. The CDR3 spans 15 residues. DNA of the CDR3: TGTGCCATCAGTGGCACAGGGGGGGGATACGATGAGCAGTTCTTC. The encoded protein is CAISGTGGGYDEQFF.

This clone came up a few times. The chain carries TRBV10-1 and TRBJ1-4; D is unresolved. The germline gives CDR1 WNHNN, CDR2 SYGVQD (reference sequence). CDR3 length equals 14 residues. The germline V and J ends were trimmed by 5 bases and 0 bases, with 7 bases remaining between them. CDR3 loop: CASSIRTTNEKLFF. The CDR3 DNA sequence: TGCGCCAGCAGTATCCGGACAACTAATGAAAAACTGTTTTTT.

This rearrangement joins TRBV7-6 to TRBJ1-3, with TRBD1 matching over 8 bases. The ends lost 1 base at V and 16 bases at J; junction bases unmatched: 9. The germline V gene encodes CDR1 SGHVS and CDR2 FNYEAQ. The CDR3 sequence is 13 residues long. CDR3 coding DNA: TGTGCCAGCAGCTTAGACTCGGACAGGGATAAGTATTTT. It is translated as CASSLDSDRDKYF.